Listed below are T cell receptor beta chains from one sample, sequenced in a study of T cell changes during pregnancy in multiple sclerosis. Libraries were prepared by immunoSEQ multiplex PCR; TCRdb keeps only in-frame clonotypes and omits some of them. This table holds about 39,000 clones, about 88% found once. The source was CD8+ T cells from peripheral blood mononuclear cells, collected in the first trimester of pregnancy. The receptors were sampled from a female donor with multiple sclerosis, enrolled in a pregnancy study. The CDR3 runs from the conserved cysteine through the conserved F or W. The D gene is left open where the match is weak. Size tells how often a clone was seen (once, few, many) or the class of an expanded clone, and some rows leave it out.

d_gene,j_gene,v_gene,len,abundance,CDR3aa,CDR3nt
NA,TRBJ2-1,TRBV7-2,13,NA,CAVQSTDNNEQFF,TGTGCCGTCCAGTCGACAGATAACAATGAGCAGTTCTTC
NA,TRBJ2-7,TRBV11-2,15,NA,CASSLSIESVYEQYF,TGTGCCAGCAGCTTATCAATAGAGAGTGTCTACGAGCAGTACTTC
NA,TRBJ2-1,TRBV19,13,NA,CASTSGSYNEQFF,TGTGCCAGTACCAGCGGGTCCTACAATGAGCAGTTCTTC
TRBD2,TRBJ2-7,TRBV29-1,14,once,CSATGTSGGYEQYF,TGCAGCGCGACCGGGACTAGCGGGGGGTACGAGCAGTACTTC
NA,TRBJ1-1,TRBV27,15,NA,CASSLSWTGNTEAFF,TGTGCCAGCAGTTTATCATGGACGGGAAACACTGAAGCTTTCTTT
TRBD1,TRBJ2-7,TRBV13,15,NA,CASSATETGAYEQYF,TGTGCCAGCAGCGCAACCGAGACAGGGGCCTACGAGCAGTACTTC
TRBD2,TRBJ2-1,TRBV6-4,13,NA,CASKPSGGNEQFF,TGTGCCAGCAAGCCTAGCGGGGGCAATGAGCAGTTCTTC
NA,TRBJ1-2,TRBV7-3,13,NA,CASSLGQAAGYTF,TGTGCCAGCAGCTTAGGGCAGGCTGCTGGCTACACCTTC
NA,TRBJ2-7,TRBV7-9,13,NA,CASSLFRGDEQYF,TGTGCCAGCAGCTTATTCAGGGGGGACGAGCAGTACTTC
NA,TRBJ2-7,TRBV6-6,13,NA,CASSPDSPYEQYF,TGTGCCAGCAGTCCCGACTCGCCCTACGAGCAGTACTTC
NA,TRBJ2-1,TRBV30,15,NA,CAWSVEGGSYNEQFF,TGTGCCTGGAGTGTAGAAGGGGGCTCCTACAATGAGCAGTTCTTC
NA,TRBJ1-1,TRBV5-1,13,NA,CASSLDRNTEAFF,TGCGCCAGCAGCTTGGACAGGAACACTGAAGCTTTCTTT